Listed here is a single T cell receptor (beta chain). This specimen comes from a study of T cell changes during pregnancy in multiple sclerosis. This table comes from immunoSEQ multiplex PCR, and its TCRdb copy is limited to in-frame clones, with some not included. The sample includes about 67,000 clones, approximately 93% seen only once; the top ten take roughly 1.4%. V was clipped by 3 bases and J by 1 base, with 5 bases between them. This CDR3 has 13 amino acids. The germline V gene has CDR1 SGHTA and CDR2 FQGNSA. The TCR comes from a female donor with multiple sclerosis, enrolled in a pregnancy study. Sequencing used peripheral blood, obtained in the second trimester of pregnancy. This sequence joins TRBV7-2 and TRBJ2-3; possibly TRBD1 for D (5 bases). DNA of the CDR3: TGTGCCAGCAGCTTCAGGGGCACAGATACGCAGTATTTT. This codes for CASSFRGTDTQYF.